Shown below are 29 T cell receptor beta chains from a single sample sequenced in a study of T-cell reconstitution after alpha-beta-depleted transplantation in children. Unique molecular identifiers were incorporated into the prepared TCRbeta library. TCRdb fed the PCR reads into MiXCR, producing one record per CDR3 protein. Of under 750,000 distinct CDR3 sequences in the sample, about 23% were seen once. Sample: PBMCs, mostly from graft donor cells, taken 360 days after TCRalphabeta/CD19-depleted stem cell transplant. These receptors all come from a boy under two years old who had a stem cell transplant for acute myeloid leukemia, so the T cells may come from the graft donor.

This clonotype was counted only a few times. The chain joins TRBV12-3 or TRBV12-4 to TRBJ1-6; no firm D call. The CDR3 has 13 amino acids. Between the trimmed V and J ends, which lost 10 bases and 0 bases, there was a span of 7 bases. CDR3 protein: CATSSSYNSPLHF. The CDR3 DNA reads TGTGCCACATCGAGCTCCTATAATTCACCCCTCCACTTT.

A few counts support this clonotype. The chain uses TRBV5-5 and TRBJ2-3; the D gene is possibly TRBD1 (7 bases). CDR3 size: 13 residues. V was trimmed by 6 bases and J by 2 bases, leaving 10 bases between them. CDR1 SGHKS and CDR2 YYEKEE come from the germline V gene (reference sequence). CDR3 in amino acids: CASTGGTTDTQYF. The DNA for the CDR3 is TGTGCCAGCACAGGGGGGACCACAGATACGCAGTATTTT.

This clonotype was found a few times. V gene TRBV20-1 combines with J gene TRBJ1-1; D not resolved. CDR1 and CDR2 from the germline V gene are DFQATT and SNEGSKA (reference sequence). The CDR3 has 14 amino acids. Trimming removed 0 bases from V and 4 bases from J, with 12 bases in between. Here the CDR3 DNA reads TGCAGTGCTAGAGATCAGGCTGCTGGCACTGAAGCTTTCTTT. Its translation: CSARDQAAGTEAFF.

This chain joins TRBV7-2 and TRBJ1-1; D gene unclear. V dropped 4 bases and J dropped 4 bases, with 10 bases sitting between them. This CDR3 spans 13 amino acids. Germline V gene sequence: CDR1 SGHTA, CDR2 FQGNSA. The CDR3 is CASSSLIGTEAFF. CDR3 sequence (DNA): TGTGCCAGCAGCTCCTTAATAGGCACTGAAGCTTTCTTT.

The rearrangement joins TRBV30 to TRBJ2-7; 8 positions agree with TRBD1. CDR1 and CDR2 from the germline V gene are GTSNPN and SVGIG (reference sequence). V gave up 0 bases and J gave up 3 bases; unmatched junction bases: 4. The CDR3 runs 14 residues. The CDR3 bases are TGTGCCTGGAGTGTGACAGGGGCATTCTACGAGCAGTACTTC. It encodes CAWSVTGAFYEQYF.

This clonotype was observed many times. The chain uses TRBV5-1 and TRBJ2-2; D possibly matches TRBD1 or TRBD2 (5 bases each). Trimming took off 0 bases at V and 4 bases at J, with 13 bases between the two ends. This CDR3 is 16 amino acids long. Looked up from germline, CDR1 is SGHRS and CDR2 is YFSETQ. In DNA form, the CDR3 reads TGCGCCAGCAGCTTGGAGGGACCCCCGAGCACCGGGGAGCTGTTTTTT. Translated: CASSLEGPPSTGELFF.

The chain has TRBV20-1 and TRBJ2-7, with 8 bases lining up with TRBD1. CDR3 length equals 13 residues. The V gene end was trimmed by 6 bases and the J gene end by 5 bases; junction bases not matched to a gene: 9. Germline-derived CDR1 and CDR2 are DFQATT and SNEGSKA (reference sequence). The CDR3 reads CSAGGQAPDEQYF. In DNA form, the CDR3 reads TGCAGTGCGGGGGGACAGGCACCAGACGAGCAGTACTTC.

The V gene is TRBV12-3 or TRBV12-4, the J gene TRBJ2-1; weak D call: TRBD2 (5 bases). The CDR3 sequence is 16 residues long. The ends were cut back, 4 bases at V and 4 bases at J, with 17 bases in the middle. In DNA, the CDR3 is TGTGCCAGCAGTTCGGCTAGCTCTCCGAGTTACAATGAGCAGTTCTTC. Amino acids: CASSSASSPSYNEQFF.

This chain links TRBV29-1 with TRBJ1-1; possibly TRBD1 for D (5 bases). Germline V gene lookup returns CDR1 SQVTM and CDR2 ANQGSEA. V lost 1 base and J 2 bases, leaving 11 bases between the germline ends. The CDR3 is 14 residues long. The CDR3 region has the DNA TGCAGCGTTGAAGCGCTGACAGCTAACACTGAAGCTTTCTTT. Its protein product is CSVEALTANTEAFF.

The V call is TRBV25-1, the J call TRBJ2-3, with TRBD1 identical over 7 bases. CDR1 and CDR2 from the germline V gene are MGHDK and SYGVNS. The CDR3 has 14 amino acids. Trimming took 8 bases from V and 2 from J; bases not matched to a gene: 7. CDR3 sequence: CASAATGATDTQYF. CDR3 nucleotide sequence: TGTGCCAGCGCAGCCACAGGGGCCACAGATACGCAGTATTTT.

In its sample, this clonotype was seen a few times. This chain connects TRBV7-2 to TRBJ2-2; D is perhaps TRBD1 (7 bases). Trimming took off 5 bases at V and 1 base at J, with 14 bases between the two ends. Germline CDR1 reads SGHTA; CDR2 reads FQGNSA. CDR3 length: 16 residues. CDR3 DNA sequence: TGTGCCAGCAGCCAAGGGGGGACAGTGAACACCGGGGAGCTGTTTTTT. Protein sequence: CASSQGGTVNTGELFF.

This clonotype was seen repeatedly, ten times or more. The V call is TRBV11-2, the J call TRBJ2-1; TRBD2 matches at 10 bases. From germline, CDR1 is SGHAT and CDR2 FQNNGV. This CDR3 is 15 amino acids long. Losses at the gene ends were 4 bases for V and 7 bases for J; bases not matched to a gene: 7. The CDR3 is CASSSLAGAPNEQFF. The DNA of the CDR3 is TGTGCCAGCAGCTCCCTAGCGGGGGCGCCTAATGAGCAGTTCTTC.

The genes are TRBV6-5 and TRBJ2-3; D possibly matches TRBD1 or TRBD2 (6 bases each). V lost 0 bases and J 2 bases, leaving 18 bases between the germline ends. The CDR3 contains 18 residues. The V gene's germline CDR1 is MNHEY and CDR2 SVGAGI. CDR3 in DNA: TGTGCCAGCAGTTACTCTGGACTGTCGGGGGCCTACACAGATACGCAGTATTTT. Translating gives CASSYSGLSGAYTDTQYF.

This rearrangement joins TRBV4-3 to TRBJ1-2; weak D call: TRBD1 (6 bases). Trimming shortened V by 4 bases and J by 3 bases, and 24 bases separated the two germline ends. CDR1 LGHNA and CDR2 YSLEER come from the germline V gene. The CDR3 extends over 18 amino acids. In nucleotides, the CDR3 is TGCGCCAGCAGCCGCGAGCCGAGTGACGGGGGCGCCTACTATGGCTACACCTTC. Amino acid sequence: CASSREPSDGGAYYGYTF.

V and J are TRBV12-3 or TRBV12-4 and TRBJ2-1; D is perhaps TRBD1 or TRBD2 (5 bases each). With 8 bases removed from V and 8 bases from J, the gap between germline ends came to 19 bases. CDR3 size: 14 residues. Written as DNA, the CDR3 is TGTGCCAGCGGAACCGGGACGCGAAGCCATGAGCAGTTCTTC. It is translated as CASGTGTRSHEQFF.

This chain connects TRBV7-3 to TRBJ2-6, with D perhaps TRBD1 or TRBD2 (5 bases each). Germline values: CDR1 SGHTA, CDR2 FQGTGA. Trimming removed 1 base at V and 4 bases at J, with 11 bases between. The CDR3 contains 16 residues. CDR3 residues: CASSLMGVSGANVLTF. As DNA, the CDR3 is TGTGCCAGCAGCTTAATGGGGGTGTCCGGGGCCAACGTCCTGACTTTC.

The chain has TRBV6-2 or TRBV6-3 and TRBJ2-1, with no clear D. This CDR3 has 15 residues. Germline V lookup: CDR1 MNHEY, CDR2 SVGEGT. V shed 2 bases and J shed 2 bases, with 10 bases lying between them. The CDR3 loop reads CASSYGDRPYNEQFF. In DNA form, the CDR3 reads TGTGCCAGCAGTTACGGCGACCGCCCCTACAATGAGCAGTTCTTC.

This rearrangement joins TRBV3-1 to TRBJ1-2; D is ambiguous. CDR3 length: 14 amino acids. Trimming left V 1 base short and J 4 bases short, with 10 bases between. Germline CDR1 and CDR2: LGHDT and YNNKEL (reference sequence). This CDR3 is CASSQGGVSYGYTF. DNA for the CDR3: TGTGCCAGCAGCCAAGGTGGCGTATCCTATGGCTACACCTTC.

The CDR3 loop reads CASSGIGLRHGYTF. The CDR3, as DNA: TGTGCCAGCAGTGGGATTGGGCTCCGACATGGCTACACCTTC. The chain combines TRBV25-1 with TRBJ1-2; D gene ambiguous. V lost 4 bases to trimming and J lost 6 bases, with 15 bases between them. Germline CDR1 is MGHDK and CDR2 is SYGVNS. CDR3 size: 14 residues.

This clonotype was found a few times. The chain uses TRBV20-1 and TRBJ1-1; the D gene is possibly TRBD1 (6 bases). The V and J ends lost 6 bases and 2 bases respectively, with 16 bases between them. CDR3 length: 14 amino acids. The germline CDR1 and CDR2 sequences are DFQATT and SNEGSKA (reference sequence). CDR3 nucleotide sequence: TGCAGTGCCAATTACAGGGTTGGTAACACTGAAGCTTTCTTT. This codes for CSANYRVGNTEAFF.

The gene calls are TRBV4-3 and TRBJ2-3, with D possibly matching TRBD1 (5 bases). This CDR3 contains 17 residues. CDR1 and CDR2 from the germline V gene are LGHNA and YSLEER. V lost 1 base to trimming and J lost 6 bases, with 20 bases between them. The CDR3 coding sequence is TGCGCCAGCAGCCAAGCTAATGAATGGCAGGGTGGGGATACGCAGTATTTT. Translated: CASSQANEWQGGDTQYF.

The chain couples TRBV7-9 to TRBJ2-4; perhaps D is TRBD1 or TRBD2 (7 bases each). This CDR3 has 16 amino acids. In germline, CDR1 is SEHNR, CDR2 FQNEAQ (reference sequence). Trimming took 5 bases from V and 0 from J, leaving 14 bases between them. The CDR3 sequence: CASSPRGGEAKNIQYF. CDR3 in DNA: TGTGCCAGCAGCCCCAGGGGGGGGGAAGCCAAAAACATTCAGTACTTC.

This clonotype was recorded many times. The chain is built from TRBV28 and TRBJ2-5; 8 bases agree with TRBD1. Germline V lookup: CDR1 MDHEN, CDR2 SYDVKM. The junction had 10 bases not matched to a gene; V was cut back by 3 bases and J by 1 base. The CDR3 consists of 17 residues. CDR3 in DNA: TGTGCCAGCAGTTTCCCAGGGGGCGCTAGGGGCCAAGAGACCCAGTACTTC. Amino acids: CASSFPGGARGQETQYF.

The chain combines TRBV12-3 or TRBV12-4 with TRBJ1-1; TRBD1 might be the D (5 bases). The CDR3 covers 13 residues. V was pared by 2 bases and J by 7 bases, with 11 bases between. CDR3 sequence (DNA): TGTGCCAGCAGTTTATCCAGGGCCCTTGAAGCTTTCTTT. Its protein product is CASSLSRALEAFF.

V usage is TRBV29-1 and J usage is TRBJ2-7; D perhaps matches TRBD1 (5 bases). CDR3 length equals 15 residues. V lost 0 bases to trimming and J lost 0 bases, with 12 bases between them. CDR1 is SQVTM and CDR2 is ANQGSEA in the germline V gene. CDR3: CSVEEITGVSYEQYF. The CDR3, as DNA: TGCAGCGTTGAAGAGATCACAGGTGTCTCCTACGAGCAGTACTTC.

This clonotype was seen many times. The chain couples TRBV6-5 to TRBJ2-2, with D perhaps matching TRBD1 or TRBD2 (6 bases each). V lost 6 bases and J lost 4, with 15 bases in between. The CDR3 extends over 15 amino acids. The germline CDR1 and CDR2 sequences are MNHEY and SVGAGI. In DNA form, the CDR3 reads TGTGCCAGCAGACGACGAGAGGGGGGCACCGGGGAGCTGTTTTTT. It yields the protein CASRRREGGTGELFF.

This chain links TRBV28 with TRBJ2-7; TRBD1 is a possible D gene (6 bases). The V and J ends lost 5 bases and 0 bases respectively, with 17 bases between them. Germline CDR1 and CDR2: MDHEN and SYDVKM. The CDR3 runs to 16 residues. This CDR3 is CASSPIGTPVSYEQYV. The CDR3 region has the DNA TGTGCCAGCAGTCCCATCGGGACACCAGTCTCCTACGAGCAGTACGTC.

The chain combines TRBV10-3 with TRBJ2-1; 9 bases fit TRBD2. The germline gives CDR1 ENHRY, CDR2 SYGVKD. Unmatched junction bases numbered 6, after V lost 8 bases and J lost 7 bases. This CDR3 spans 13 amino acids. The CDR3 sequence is CAIAGGQGNEQFF. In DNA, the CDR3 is TGTGCCATCGCGGGGGGGCAGGGGAATGAGCAGTTCTTC.

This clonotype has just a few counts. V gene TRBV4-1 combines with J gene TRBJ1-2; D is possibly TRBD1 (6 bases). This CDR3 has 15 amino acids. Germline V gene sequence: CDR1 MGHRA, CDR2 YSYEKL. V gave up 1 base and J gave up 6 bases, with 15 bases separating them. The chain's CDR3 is CASSQGLAGEDGYTF. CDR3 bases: TGCGCCAGCAGCCAAGGTTTAGCAGGGGAAGATGGCTACACCTTC.